The 26 T cell receptor beta chains in this list originate from one sample, sequenced in a study of T cell changes during pregnancy in multiple sclerosis. Assay used: immunoSEQ multiplex PCR; TCRdb lists only in-frame clones, some missing. The sample holds under 70,000 clones; 91% are singletons and the top ten take 0.76%. This specimen was CD4+ T cells from peripheral blood mononuclear cells, taken in the first trimester of pregnancy. These TCRs come from a female donor with multiple sclerosis, enrolled in a pregnancy study.

CDR3 sequence (DNA): TGTGCTAGTGGTTTGGTCCTCGGACAGGGCTTAAGCTATGGCTACACCTTC. It translates to CASGLVLGQGLSYGYTF. The chain links TRBV12-5 to TRBJ1-2; 8 bases align to TRBD1. The J segment lost 4 bases and the V segment lost 0 bases, leaving 10 bases of the junction unmatched. CDR1 is LGHNT and CDR2 is FRNRAP in the germline V gene. The CDR3 extends over 17 amino acids.

This clone occurred once. The rearrangement links TRBV2 to TRBJ2-3, with D uncertain. This CDR3 region has 14 residues. Deletions cut 4 bases from V and 4 bases from J, with 12 bases between. Germline lookup yields CDR1 SNHLY and CDR2 FYNNEI. CDR3: CASSGRMRSDTQYF. DNA of the CDR3: TGTGCCAGCAGTGGACGGATGAGGTCAGATACGCAGTATTTT.

CDR3 amino acids: CASSLARGARDTQYF. In DNA form, the CDR3 reads TGTGCCAGCAGCTTAGCCCGGGGGGCCAGGGATACGCAGTATTTT. V and J are TRBV11-1 and TRBJ2-3; D is possibly TRBD2 (7 bases). In germline, CDR1 is SGHAT, CDR2 FQDESV (reference sequence). Trimming left V 0 bases short and J 6 bases short, with 13 bases between. The CDR3 is made up of 15 amino acids.

The chain uses TRBV4-3 and TRBJ1-4; 7 positions match TRBD1. This CDR3 contains 15 residues. CDR1 and CDR2 (germline): LGHNA, YSLEER. V trimming: 2 bases; J trimming: 5 bases; junction bases outside the gene matches: 5. CDR3 nucleotides: TGCGCCAGCAGCCAACGTTACAGGGGAAATGAAAAACTGTTTTTT. Protein product: CASSQRYRGNEKLFF.

The V and J genes are TRBV11-1 and TRBJ2-5; 7 nucleotides agree with TRBD2. The CDR3 contains 14 residues. Per germline, CDR1 SGHAT and CDR2 FQDESV (reference sequence). V dropped 5 bases and J dropped 9; count of bases not matched to a gene: 12. The CDR3 bases are TGTGCCAGCAGCCACGCGGCTATCCGGGGGGCCCAGTACTTC. It codes for CASSHAAIRGAQYF.

The chain carries TRBV18 and TRBJ2-3; TRBD2 matches at 8 bases. Germline loops: CDR1 KGHSH, CDR2 LQKENI. The CDR3 has 16 amino acids. V lost 5 bases to trimming and J lost 3 bases; unmatched junction nucleotides: 10. The CDR3 DNA reads TGTGCCAGCTCAGACGAGCGGGGGCGGGGGACAGATACGCAGTATTTT. Its protein is CASSDERGRGTDTQYF. The full variable domain, its missing parts supplied by reference TRBV18 and TRBJ2-3, is NAGVMQNPRHLVRRRGQEARLRCSPMKGHSHVYWYRQLPEEGLKFMVYLQKENIIDESGMPKERFSAEFPKEGPSILRIQQVVRGDSAAYFCASSDERGRGTDTQYFGPGTRLTVL.

The J gene is TRBJ2-3, the V gene TRBV18; possibly TRBD2 for D (5 bases). V lost 3 bases, J lost 3 bases, and 10 bases lay in between. The length of the CDR3 is 14 residues. Germline-derived CDR1 and CDR2 are KGHSH and LQKENI. The CDR3 nucleotides are TGTGCCAGCTCACCGGAAACGGGGACAGATACGCAGTATTTT. Amino acids: CASSPETGTDTQYF.

The chain has TRBV7-9 and TRBJ1-6; no clear D gene. Germline V gene lookup returns CDR1 SEHNR and CDR2 FQNEAQ (reference sequence). The V and J ends lost 3 bases and 6 bases respectively, with 9 bases between them. CDR3 length: 14 residues. CDR3 nucleotides: TGTGCCAGCAGCTTGTTAGAGGGTAATTCACCCCTCCACTTT. Translating gives CASSLLEGNSPLHF.

This clone appeared once. J is TRBJ2-1 and V is TRBV14, with TRBD1 identical over 8 bases. The V segment lost 4 bases and the J segment 8 bases; nucleotides outside the gene matches: 10. From germline, CDR1 is SGHDN and CDR2 FVKESK. The CDR3 has 15 amino acids. The CDR3 loop reads CASSLLGQGGDEQFF. The CDR3 DNA sequence: TGTGCCAGCAGCCTCCTCGGACAGGGTGGGGATGAGCAGTTCTTC.

This chain joins TRBV5-1 and TRBJ2-1; a possible D gene is TRBD2 (6 bases). This CDR3 spans 15 amino acids. V was pared by 0 bases and J by 0 bases, with 7 bases between. Germline CDR1 and CDR2: SGHRS and YFSETQ. In DNA form, the CDR3 reads TGCGCCAGCAGCTTGGGCGGGGCCTCCTACAATGAGCAGTTCTTC. Amino acid sequence: CASSLGGASYNEQFF.

The V call is TRBV30, the J call TRBJ1-3, with a possible D match to TRBD1 (5 bases). The CDR3 is 13 amino acids. The germline V gene encodes CDR1 GTSNPN and CDR2 SVGIG (reference sequence). V was clipped by 2 bases and J by 3 bases, with 8 bases between them. The CDR3 DNA reads TGTGCCTGGAGTACAGGCTATGGAAACACCATATATTTT. It specifies CAWSTGYGNTIYF. Full variable domain (rest looked up from reference TRBV30 and TRBJ1-3): SQTIHQWPATLVQPVGSPLSLECTVEGTSNPNLYWYRQAAGRGLQLLFYSVGIGQISSEVPQNLSASRPQDRQFILSSKKLLLSDSGFYLCAWSTGYGNTIYFGEGSWLTVV.

This chain uses TRBV6-6 with TRBJ2-7; tentatively, D is TRBD2 (5 bases). V was clipped by 2 bases and J by 0 bases, with 5 bases between them. Germline V lookup: CDR1 MNHNY, CDR2 SVGAGI (reference sequence). This CDR3 is built from 13 residues. The CDR3 coding sequence is TGTGCCAGCAGTTACACTAGCTCCTACGAGCAGTACTTC. Its protein product is CASSYTSSYEQYF.

The rearrangement links TRBV7-2 to TRBJ2-3; 8 bases map to TRBD2. From germline, CDR1 is SGHTA and CDR2 FQGNSA. The CDR3 is 15 residues long. The trim removed 2 bases at V and 4 bases at J, leaving 5 bases unmatched. The CDR3 region is CASSLTGGVADTQYF. DNA for the CDR3: TGTGCCAGCAGCTTAACGGGGGGGGTTGCAGATACGCAGTATTTT.

The V and J genes are TRBV7-7 and TRBJ2-7, with 7 bases matching TRBD1. V was pared by 3 bases and J by 4 bases, with 3 bases of the junction left unmatched. Germline loops: CDR1 SSHAT, CDR2 FNYEAQ (reference sequence). There are 13 residues in the CDR3. CDR3 DNA sequence: TGTGCCAGCAGCTTGGGCAGGGGGTACGAGCAGTACTTC. Residues: CASSLGRGYEQYF.

This chain joins TRBV4-1 and TRBJ1-2; 7 positions match TRBD1. CDR3 length equals 13 residues. CDR1 and CDR2 from the germline V gene are MGHRA and YSYEKL. With V trimmed by 2 bases and J by 8 bases, 5 bases remained unmatched. The CDR3 here is CASSQTTGDGYTF. CDR3 bases: TGCGCCAGCAGCCAAACCACAGGGGACGGCTACACCTTC.

DNA for the CDR3: TGTGCCAGCAGCCCGGGGGGACAGGGGAGGACAGATACGCAGTATTTT. It specifies CASSPGGQGRTDTQYF. The chain joins TRBV5-4 to TRBJ2-3; 10 nucleotides match TRBD1. The CDR3 contains 16 residues. Germline CDR1 and CDR2: SGHNT and YYREEE (reference sequence). Trimming took 4 bases from V and 3 from J; bases not matched to a gene: 8.

The chain combines TRBV6-5 with TRBJ1-1; D not resolved. Trimming removed 3 bases from V and 1 base from J, with 12 bases in between. The CDR3 consists of 15 residues. Germline values: CDR1 MNHEY, CDR2 SVGAGI. The CDR3, as DNA: TGTGCCAGCAGTTATCCCCCTACGGGGAACACTGAAGCTTTCTTT. Translated, it gives CASSYPPTGNTEAFF.

The chain carries TRBV7-2 and TRBJ1-6; possibly TRBD1 for D (5 bases). Trimming cost V 1 base and J 7 bases, with 11 bases left between them. This CDR3 is built from 15 residues. Germline-derived CDR1 and CDR2 are SGHTA and FQGNSA. CDR3 in DNA: TGTGCCAGCAGCTTAGGGGGGGACGGAAATTCACCCCTCCACTTT. Its protein is CASSLGGDGNSPLHF.

J is TRBJ1-2 and V is TRBV9; D uncertain. This CDR3 has 14 residues. Germline V gives CDR1 SGDLS, CDR2 YYNGEE. Deletions cut 7 bases from V and 4 bases from J, with 17 bases between. CDR3 coding DNA: TGTGCCAGCTCCTCCAGCGGCTGGGGCTATGGCTACACCTTC. This encodes CASSSSGWGYGYTF. Supplemented by reference TRBV9 and TRBJ1-2, the full variable domain reads DSGVTQTPKHLITATGQRVTLRCSPRSGDLSVYWYQQSLDQGLQFLIQYYNGEERAKGNILERFSAQQFPDLHSELNLSSLELGDSALYFCASSSSGWGYGYTFGSGTRLTVV.

The chain is built from TRBV14 and TRBJ1-6; possibly TRBD1 for D (5 bases). Germline CDR1 and CDR2: SGHDN and FVKESK. CDR3 length: 15 residues. The V gene lost 1 base and the J gene lost 6 bases, with 10 bases spanning the gap. The CDR3 region is CASSQGGPPNSPLHF. The CDR3 region has the DNA TGTGCCAGCAGCCAAGGGGGCCCACCTAATTCACCCCTCCACTTT.

The chain couples TRBV18 to TRBJ1-2; TRBD1 aligns across 7 bases. CDR3 length: 15 residues. The J segment lost 3 bases and the V segment lost 6 bases, leaving 10 bases of the junction unmatched. Germline loops: CDR1 KGHSH, CDR2 LQKENI. The CDR3 here is CASSPRDRAYYGYTF. The CDR3 nucleotides are TGTGCCAGCTCTCCTAGAGACAGGGCTTACTATGGCTACACCTTC.

The rearrangement joins TRBV7-2 to TRBJ1-5; 7 positions agree with TRBD1. Germline values: CDR1 SGHTA, CDR2 FQGNSA. This CDR3 is built from 16 residues. V lost 2 bases to trimming and J lost 3 bases; unmatched junction nucleotides: 7. This CDR3 is CASSLTRGRINQPQHF. CDR3 nucleotide sequence: TGTGCCAGCAGCTTAACCAGGGGGAGAATCAATCAGCCCCAGCATTTT. The full variable domain, its missing parts supplied by reference TRBV7-2 and TRBJ1-5, is GAGVSQSPSNKVTEKGKDVELRCDPISGHTALYWYRQSLGQGLEFLIYFQGNSAPDKSGLPSDRFSAERTGGSVSTLTIQRTQQEDSAVYLCASSLTRGRINQPQHFGDGTRLSIL.

The chain couples TRBV7-2 to TRBJ2-4; TRBD2 is a possible D gene (6 bases). The V gene's germline CDR1 is SGHTA and CDR2 FQGNSA. The CDR3 has 13 amino acids. V shed 7 bases and J shed 6 bases, with 13 bases lying between them. The DNA for the CDR3 is TGTGCCAGCACCTGGCAGGGAGGAAACATTCAGTACTTC. Amino acid sequence: CASTWQGGNIQYF.

Worth noting for this clone: The sample holds other DNA sequences that translate to the same CDR3. The chain couples TRBV27 to TRBJ1-6; 9 bases agree with TRBD1. Germline loops: CDR1 MNHEY, CDR2 SMNVEV (reference sequence). The trim removed 5 bases at V and 8 bases at J, leaving 7 bases unmatched. The CDR3 has 15 residues. The CDR3 loop is CASSLYRGRDSPLHF. CDR3 coding DNA: TGTGCCAGCAGTCTATACAGGGGGCGGGATTCACCCCTCCACTTT.

The rearrangement uses TRBV5-4 and TRBJ1-1, with D possibly TRBD1 on 5 matching bases. The CDR3 contains 15 residues. Germline V CDR1 and CDR2: SGHNT, YYREEE (reference sequence). Deletions cut 4 bases from V and 6 bases from J, with 19 bases between. CDR3 residues: CASSPSRGVWAEAFF. CDR3 sequence (DNA): TGTGCCAGCAGCCCCTCGCGGGGCGTGTGGGCTGAAGCTTTCTTT.

This chain joins TRBV7-9 and TRBJ1-1; no firm D call. Germline V CDR1 and CDR2: SEHNR, FQNEAQ (reference sequence). V was shortened by 2 bases and J by 1 base, with 11 bases between the two germline ends. The CDR3 totals 15 residues. The CDR3 here is CASSLSEVRNTEAFF. CDR3 bases: TGTGCCAGCAGCTTATCTGAGGTCCGGAACACTGAAGCTTTCTTT.